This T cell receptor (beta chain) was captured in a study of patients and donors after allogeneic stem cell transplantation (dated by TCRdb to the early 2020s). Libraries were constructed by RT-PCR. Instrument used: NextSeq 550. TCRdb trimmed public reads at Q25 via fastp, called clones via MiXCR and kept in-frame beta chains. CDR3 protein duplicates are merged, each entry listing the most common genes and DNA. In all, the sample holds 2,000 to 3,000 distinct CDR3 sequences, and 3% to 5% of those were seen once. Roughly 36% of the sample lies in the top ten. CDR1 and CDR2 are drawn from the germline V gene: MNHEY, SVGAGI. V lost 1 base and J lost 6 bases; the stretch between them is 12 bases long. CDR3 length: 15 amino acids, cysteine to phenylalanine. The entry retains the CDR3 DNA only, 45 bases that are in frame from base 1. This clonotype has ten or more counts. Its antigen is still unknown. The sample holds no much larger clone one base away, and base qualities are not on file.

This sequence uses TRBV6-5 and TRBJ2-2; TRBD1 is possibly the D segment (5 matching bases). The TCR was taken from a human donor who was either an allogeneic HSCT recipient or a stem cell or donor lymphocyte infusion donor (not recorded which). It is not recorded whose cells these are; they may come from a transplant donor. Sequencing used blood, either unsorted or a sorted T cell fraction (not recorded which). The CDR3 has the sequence CASSYLGQASGELFF. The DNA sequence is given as TGTGCCAGCAGTTACTTGGGGCAGGCTTCCGGGGAGCTGTTTTTT.